This TCR beta chain was identified during a study of blood T cell repertoires in COVID-19. Whole-study context: COVID-19 samples, acute and convalescent, were from the United States, Italy and Spain.

Here immunoSEQ multiplex PCR was the method, and the copy in TCRdb shows in-frame clones only, minus some. The repertoire includes more than 250,000 clones, approximately 90% of them detected once, and 8.5% to 12% sits in the top ten. The source of this sequence is a young woman who had recovered from COVID-19. Specimen: PBMCs or T cells enriched from blood (not recorded which).

The CDR3 nucleotides are TGTGCCAGCAGCTTGTTTTACGGGAGACACAATGAGCAGTTCTTC. Amino acids: CASSLFYGRHNEQFF. The chain couples TRBV5-5 to TRBJ2-1, with a possible D match to TRBD2 (6 bases). CDR3 length: 15 residues. Germline loops: CDR1 SGHKS, CDR2 YYEKEE (reference sequence). V was shortened by 1 base and J by 5 bases, with 13 bases between the two germline ends.